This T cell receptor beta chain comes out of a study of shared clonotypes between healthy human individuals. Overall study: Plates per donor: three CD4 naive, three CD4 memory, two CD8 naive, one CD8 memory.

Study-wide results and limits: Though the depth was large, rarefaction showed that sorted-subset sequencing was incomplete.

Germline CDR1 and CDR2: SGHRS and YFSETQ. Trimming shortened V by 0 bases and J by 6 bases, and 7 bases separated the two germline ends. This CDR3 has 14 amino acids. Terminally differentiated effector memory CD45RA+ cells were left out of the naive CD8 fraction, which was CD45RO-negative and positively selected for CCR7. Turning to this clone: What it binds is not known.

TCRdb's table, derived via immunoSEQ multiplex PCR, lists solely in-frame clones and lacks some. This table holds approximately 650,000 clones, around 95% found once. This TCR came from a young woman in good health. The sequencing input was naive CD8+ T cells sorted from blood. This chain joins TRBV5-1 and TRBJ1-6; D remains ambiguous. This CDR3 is CASSLDLGNSPLHF. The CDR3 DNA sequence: TGCGCCAGCAGCTTGGATCTGGGTAATTCACCCCTCCACTTT.